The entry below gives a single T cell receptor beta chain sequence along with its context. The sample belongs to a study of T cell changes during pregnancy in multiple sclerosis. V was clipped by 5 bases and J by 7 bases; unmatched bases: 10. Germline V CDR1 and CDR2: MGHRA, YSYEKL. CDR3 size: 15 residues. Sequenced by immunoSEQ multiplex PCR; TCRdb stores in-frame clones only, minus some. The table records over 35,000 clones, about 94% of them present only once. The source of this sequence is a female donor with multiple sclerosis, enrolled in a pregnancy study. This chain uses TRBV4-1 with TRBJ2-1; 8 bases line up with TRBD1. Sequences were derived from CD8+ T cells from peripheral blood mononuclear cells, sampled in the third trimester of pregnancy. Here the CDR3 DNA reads TGCGCCAGCAGCTTAGAACGGACAGGGTGGAATGAGCAGTTCTTC. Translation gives CASSLERTGWNEQFF.